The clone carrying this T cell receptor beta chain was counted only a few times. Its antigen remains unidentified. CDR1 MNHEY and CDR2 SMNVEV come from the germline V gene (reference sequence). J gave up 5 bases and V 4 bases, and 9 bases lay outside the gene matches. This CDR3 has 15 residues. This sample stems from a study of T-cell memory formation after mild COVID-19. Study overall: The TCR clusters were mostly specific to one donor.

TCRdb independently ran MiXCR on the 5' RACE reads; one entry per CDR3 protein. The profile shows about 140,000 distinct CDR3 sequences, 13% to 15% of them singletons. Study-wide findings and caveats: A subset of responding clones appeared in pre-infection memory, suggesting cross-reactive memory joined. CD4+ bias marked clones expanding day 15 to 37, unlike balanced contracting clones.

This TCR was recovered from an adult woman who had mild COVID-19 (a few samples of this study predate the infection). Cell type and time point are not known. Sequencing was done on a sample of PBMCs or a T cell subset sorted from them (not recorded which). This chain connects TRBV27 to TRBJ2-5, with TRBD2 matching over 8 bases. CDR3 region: CASSSTPAGEETQYF. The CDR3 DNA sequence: TGTGCCAGCAGTTCCACCCCAGCGGGAGAGGAGACCCAGTACTTC.